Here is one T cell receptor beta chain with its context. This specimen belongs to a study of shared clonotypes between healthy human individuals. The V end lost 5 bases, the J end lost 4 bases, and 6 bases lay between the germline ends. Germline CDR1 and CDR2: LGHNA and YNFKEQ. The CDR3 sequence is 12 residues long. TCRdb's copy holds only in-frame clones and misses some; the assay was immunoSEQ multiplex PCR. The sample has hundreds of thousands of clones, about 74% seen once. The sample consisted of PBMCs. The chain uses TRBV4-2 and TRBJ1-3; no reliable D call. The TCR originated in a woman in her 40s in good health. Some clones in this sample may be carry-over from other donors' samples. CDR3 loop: CASSLAGNTIYF. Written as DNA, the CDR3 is TGTGCCAGCAGCTTGGCGGGAAACACCATATATTTT.